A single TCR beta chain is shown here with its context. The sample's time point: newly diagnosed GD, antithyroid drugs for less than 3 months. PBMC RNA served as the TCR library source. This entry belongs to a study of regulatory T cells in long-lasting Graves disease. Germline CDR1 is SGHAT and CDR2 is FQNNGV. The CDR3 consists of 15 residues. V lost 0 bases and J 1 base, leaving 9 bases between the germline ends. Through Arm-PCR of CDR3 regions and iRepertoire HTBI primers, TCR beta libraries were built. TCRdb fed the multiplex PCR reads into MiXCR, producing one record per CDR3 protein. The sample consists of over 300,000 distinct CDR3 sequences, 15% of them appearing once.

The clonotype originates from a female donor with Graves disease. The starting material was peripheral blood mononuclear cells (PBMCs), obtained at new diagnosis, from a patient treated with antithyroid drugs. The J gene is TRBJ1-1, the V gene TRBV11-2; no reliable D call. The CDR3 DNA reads TGTGCCAGCAGCTTAGAGGCGGGAGGGAACACTGAAGCTTTCTTT. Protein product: CASSLEAGGNTEAFF.